Presented here are 15 T cell receptor beta chains from one specimen sequenced in a study of OX40 agonist ivuxolimab in advanced cancers. TCRdb keeps only in-frame clones here, not all; method: immunoSEQ multiplex PCR. The sample holds almost 50,000 clones; around 81% are singletons and the top ten take 5.5% to 7%. The sequences come from CD4+ or CD8+ T cells sorted from blood, collected in a trial of the OX40 agonist ivuxolimab. Every receptor here comes from an adult with an advanced solid tumor such as melanoma, head and neck, liver or kidney cancer.

The sample holds a few counts of this clone. This chain uses TRBV5-1 with TRBJ2-5; 7 bases are shared with TRBD2. Germline lookup yields CDR1 SGHRS and CDR2 YFSETQ. CDR3 size: 13 residues. V shed 2 bases, J shed 5 bases, and the junction held 3 bases outside the gene matches. The CDR3 protein is CASSFHGRETQYF. CDR3 sequence (DNA): TGCGCCAGCAGCTTCCACGGGAGGGAGACCCAGTACTTC.

The rearrangement uses TRBV7-9 and TRBJ2-7; TRBD2 might be the D (5 bases). V dropped 8 bases and J dropped 5 bases, with 19 bases sitting between them. CDR1 is SEHNR, CDR2 FQNEAQ, per germline (reference sequence). The CDR3 has 14 amino acids. The CDR3 DNA follows: TGTGCCAGCCTAAAAGCCGGAGGTAGCGACGAGCAGTACTTC. Residues: CASLKAGGSDEQYF.

CDR3 residues: CASSIPTGFNEQFF. The CDR3, as DNA: TGTGCCAGTAGTATTCCAACAGGGTTCAATGAGCAGTTCTTC. This sequence joins TRBV19 and TRBJ2-1; D possibly corresponds to TRBD1 (6 bases). V lost 3 bases and J 6 bases, leaving 12 bases between the germline ends. The CDR3 runs to 14 residues. Germline V gene data show CDR1 as LNHDA and CDR2 as SQIVND (reference sequence).

In the case of this clone: Other nucleotide sequences in the sample specify the same CDR3. The rearrangement joins TRBV27 to TRBJ1-5; D may be TRBD1 (5 bases). This CDR3 is 15 amino acids long. Germline-derived CDR1 and CDR2 are MNHEY and SMNVEV (reference sequence). V lost 5 bases and J 2 bases, leaving 13 bases between the germline ends. CDR3 DNA: TGTGCCAGCAGTCCGTTGACAGTCGGCAATCAGCCCCAGCATTTT. Protein sequence: CASSPLTVGNQPQHF.

J is TRBJ2-5 and V is TRBV10-2, with D possibly being TRBD2 (7 bases). This CDR3 is built from 18 residues. V lost 2 bases to trimming and J lost 4 bases, with 23 bases between them. CDR1 is WSHSY and CDR2 is SAAADI in the germline V gene. CDR3 region: CASSEGGAGVLSGETQYF. DNA of the CDR3: TGCGCCAGCAGTGAGGGGGGGGCCGGGGTATTGTCCGGAGAGACCCAGTACTTC.

The chain couples TRBV11-2 to TRBJ1-2; D is ambiguous. Germline V lookup: CDR1 SGHAT, CDR2 FQNNGV. The ends were cut back, 4 bases at V and 6 bases at J, with 12 bases in the middle. CDR3 length: 13 residues. CDR3 region: CASSYPGGHGYTF. The DNA of the CDR3 is TGTGCCAGCAGCTACCCAGGCGGGCATGGCTACACCTTC.

The rearrangement joins TRBV25-1 to TRBJ1-6; a possible D gene is TRBD1 (5 bases). Germline-derived CDR1 and CDR2 are MGHDK and SYGVNS. V lost 0 bases, J lost 9 bases, and 12 bases lay in between. The CDR3 extends over 15 amino acids. For the CDR3, the DNA is TGTGCCAGCAGTGAATACAGGGTAGTCGGTTCACCCCTCCACTTT. This sequence encodes CASSEYRVVGSPLHF.

The V and J genes are TRBV4-3 and TRBJ1-5; D remains ambiguous. CDR3 size: 15 residues. Looked up from germline, CDR1 is LGHNA and CDR2 is YSLEER. Trimming took 0 bases from V and 6 from J, leaving 12 bases between them. The CDR3 reads CASSQELAGGQPQHF. The DNA of the CDR3 is TGCGCCAGCAGCCAAGAGTTGGCCGGAGGTCAGCCCCAGCATTTT.

V gene TRBV7-2 combines with J gene TRBJ2-7; perhaps TRBD1 as D (5 bases). Germline-derived CDR1 and CDR2 are SGHTA and FQGNSA. CDR3 length equals 14 residues. V was trimmed by 1 base and J by 4 bases, leaving 11 bases between them. Here the CDR3 reads CASSLGDSPYEQYF. As DNA, the CDR3 is TGTGCCAGCAGCTTAGGAGACAGTCCTTACGAGCAGTACTTC.

CDR3 nucleotides: TGCGCCAGCAGCTTTCCCGACAGTGAAGAGACCCAGTACTTC. Its translation: CASSFPDSEETQYF. The J gene is TRBJ2-5, the V gene TRBV5-1; possibly TRBD1 for D (5 bases). V was shortened by 2 bases and J by 3 bases, with 11 bases between the two germline ends. The germline V gene encodes CDR1 SGHRS and CDR2 YFSETQ. The CDR3 covers 14 residues.

The CDR3 sequence is CASSGDSYEQYF. The CDR3 region has the DNA TGCGCCAGCAGTGGGGACAGCTACGAGCAGTACTTC. The V gene is TRBV10-2, the J gene TRBJ2-7, with 7 positions matching TRBD1. CDR3 length equals 12 residues. CDR1 WSHSY and CDR2 SAAADI come from the germline V gene. Trimming took 4 bases from V and 3 from J; bases not matched to a gene: 0.

The genes are TRBV21-1 and TRBJ1-1; no check of the table's D call, TRBD1, against the DNA was made. TRBV21-1 is annotated as a pseudogene. The CDR3 is 15 amino acids. The CDR3 DNA is TGTGCCAGCAGCAAAGTAAGGGACAGGGGGCGCGAAGCTTTCTTT. It is translated as CASSKVRDRGREAFF.

CDR3: CASSLLGAGVQETQYF. CDR3 in DNA: TGTGCCAGCAGTCTACTAGGAGCGGGGGTACAAGAGACCCAGTACTTC. The chain is built from TRBV28 and TRBJ2-5; the match to TRBD2 covers 8 bases. The CDR3 has 16 amino acids. Germline assignment: CDR1 MDHEN and CDR2 SYDVKM. V gave up 5 bases and J gave up 2 bases; unmatched junction bases: 10.

The chain uses TRBV27 and TRBJ2-7, with 8 bases fitting TRBD2. Germline V lookup: CDR1 MNHEY, CDR2 SMNVEV (reference sequence). V was pared by 3 bases and J by 5 bases, with 3 bases of the junction left unmatched. CDR3 length: 13 amino acids. The CDR3 reads CASSFIAGNEQYF. The CDR3, as DNA: TGTGCCAGCAGTTTTATAGCGGGAAACGAGCAGTACTTC.

The chain links TRBV5-1 to TRBJ1-5, with unresolved D. Per the germline V gene, CDR1 is SGHRS and CDR2 is YFSETQ. With 1 base removed from V and 2 bases from J, the gap between germline ends came to 10 bases. This CDR3 has 15 amino acids. The CDR3 sequence: CASSLRVERNQPQHF. The CDR3 bases are TGCGCCAGCAGCTTGAGAGTTGAGCGCAATCAGCCCCAGCATTTT.